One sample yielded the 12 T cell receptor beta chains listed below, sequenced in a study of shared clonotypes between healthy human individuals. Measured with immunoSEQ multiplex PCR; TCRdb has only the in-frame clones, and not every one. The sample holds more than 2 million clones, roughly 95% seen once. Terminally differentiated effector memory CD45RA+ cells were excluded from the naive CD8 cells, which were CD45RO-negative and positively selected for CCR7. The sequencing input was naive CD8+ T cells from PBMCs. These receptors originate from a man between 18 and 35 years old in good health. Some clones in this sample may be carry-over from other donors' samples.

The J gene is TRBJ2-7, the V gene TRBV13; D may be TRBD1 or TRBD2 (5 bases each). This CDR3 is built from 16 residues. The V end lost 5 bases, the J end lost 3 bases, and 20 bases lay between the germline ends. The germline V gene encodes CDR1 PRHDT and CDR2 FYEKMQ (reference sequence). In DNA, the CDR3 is TGTGCCAGCAGCGAAAATACCGGGACCGATGACTACGAGCAGTACTTC. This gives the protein CASSENTGTDDYEQYF.

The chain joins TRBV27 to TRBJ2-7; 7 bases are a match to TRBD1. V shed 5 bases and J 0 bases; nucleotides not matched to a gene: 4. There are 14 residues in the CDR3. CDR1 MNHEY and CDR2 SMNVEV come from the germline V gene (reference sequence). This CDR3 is CASSVGQTSYEQYF. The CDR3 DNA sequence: TGTGCCAGCAGTGTGGGACAGACCTCCTACGAGCAGTACTTC.

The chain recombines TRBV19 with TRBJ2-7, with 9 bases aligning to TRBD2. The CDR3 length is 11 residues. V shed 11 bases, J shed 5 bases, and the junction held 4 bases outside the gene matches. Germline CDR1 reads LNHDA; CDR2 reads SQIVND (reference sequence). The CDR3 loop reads CAAGGRNEQYF. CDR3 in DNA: TGTGCCGCGGGGGGGCGCAACGAGCAGTACTTC.

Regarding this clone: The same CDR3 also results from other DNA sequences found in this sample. This CDR3 is CASSPGTGVYNEQFF. In DNA form, the CDR3 reads TGTGCCAGCAGCCCCGGGACAGGGGTGTACAATGAGCAGTTCTTC. This chain joins TRBV7-6 and TRBJ2-1; the match to TRBD1 covers 10 bases. This CDR3 spans 15 amino acids. After removal of 5 bases from V and 4 bases from J, the junction contained 5 bases not matched to a gene. The germline gives CDR1 SGHVS, CDR2 FNYEAQ.

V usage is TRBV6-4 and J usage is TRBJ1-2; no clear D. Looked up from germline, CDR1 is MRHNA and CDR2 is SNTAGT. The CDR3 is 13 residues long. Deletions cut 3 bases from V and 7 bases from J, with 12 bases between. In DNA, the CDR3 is TGTGCCAGCAGTGAGACGCGACTTCTTGGCTACACCTTC. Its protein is CASSETRLLGYTF.

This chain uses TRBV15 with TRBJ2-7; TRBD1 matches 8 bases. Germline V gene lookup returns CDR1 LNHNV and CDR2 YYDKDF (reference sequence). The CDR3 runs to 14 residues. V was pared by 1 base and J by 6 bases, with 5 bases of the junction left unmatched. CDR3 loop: CATSRGTGFAEQYF. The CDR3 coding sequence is TGTGCCACCAGCAGAGGGACAGGGTTCGCCGAGCAGTACTTC. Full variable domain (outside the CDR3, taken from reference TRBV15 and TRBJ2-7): DAMVIQNPRYQVTQFGKPVTLSCSQTLNHNVMYWYQQKSSQAPKLLFHYYDKDFNNEADTPDNFQSRRPNTSFCFLDIRSPGLGDTAMYLCATSRGTGFAEQYFGPGTRLTVT.

The DNA of the CDR3 is TGTGCCAGCAGCTTTGACAGGGGAACCTTCAATGGCTACACCTTC. Protein product: CASSFDRGTFNGYTF. The chain has TRBV7-9 and TRBJ1-2; 8 bases line up with TRBD1. The CDR3 has 15 amino acids. V was pared by 3 bases and J by 6 bases, with 9 bases of the junction left unmatched. Germline loops: CDR1 SEHNR, CDR2 FQNEAQ (reference sequence).

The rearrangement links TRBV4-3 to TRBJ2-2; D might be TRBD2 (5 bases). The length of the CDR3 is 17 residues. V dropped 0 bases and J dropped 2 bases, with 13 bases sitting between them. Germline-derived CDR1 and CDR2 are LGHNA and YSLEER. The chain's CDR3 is CASSQDRSGVNTGELFF. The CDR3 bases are TGCGCCAGCAGCCAAGATCGGTCCGGGGTAAACACCGGGGAGCTGTTTTTT.

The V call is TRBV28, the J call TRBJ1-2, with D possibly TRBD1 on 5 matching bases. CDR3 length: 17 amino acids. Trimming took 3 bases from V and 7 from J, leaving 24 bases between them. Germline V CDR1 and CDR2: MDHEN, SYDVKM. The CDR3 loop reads CASSFDGLQGLSGGYTF. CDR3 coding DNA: TGTGCCAGCAGTTTCGACGGGCTCCAGGGATTAAGTGGTGGCTACACCTTC.

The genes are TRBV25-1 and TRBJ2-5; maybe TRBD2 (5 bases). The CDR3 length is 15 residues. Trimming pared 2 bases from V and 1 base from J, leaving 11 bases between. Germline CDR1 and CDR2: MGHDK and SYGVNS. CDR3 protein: CASSEVGSVQETQYF. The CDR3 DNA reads TGTGCCAGCAGTGAAGTAGGGAGTGTCCAAGAGACCCAGTACTTC.

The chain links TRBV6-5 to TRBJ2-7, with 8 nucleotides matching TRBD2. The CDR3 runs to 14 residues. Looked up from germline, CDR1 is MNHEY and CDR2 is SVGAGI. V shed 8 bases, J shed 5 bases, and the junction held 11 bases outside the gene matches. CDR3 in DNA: TGTGCCAGCGGATTCCGGGAGGGCCCCAACGAGCAGTACTTC. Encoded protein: CASGFREGPNEQYF.

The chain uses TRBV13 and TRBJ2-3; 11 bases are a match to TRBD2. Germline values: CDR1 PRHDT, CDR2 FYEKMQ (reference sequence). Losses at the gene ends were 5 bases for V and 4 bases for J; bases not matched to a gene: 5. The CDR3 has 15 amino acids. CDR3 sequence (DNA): TGTGCCAGCAGCACGGGACTAGCGGAAGCAGATACGCAGTATTTT. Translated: CASSTGLAEADTQYF.